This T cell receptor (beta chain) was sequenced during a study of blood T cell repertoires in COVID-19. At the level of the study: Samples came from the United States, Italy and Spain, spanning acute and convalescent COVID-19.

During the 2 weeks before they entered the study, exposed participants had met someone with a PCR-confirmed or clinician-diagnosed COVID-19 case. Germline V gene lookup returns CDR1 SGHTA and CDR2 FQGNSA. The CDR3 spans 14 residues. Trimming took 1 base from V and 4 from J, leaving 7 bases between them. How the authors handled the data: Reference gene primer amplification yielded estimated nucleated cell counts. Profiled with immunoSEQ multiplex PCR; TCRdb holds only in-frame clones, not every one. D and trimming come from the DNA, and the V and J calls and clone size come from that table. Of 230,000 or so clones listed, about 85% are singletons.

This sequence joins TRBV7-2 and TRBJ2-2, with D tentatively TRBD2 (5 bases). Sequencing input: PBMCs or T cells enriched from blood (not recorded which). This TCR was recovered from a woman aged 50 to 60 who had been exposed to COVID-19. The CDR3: CASSLGGSTGELFF. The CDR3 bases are TGTGCCAGCAGCTTAGGAGGGAGCACCGGGGAGCTGTTTTTT.